These 16 T cell receptor beta chains share one sample of origin, sequenced in a study of shared clonotypes between healthy human individuals. The data were produced by immunoSEQ multiplex PCR, yet TCRdb's version contains in-frame clones alone and is incomplete. The data show about 2 million clones, approximately 95% seen once. CD45RO-negative cells were positively selected for CCR7, leaving out terminally differentiated effector memory CD45RA+ cells. The material sequenced was naive CD8+ T cells sorted from blood. Receptors originate from a man younger than 30 in good health.

V and J are TRBV7-8 and TRBJ2-1, with 10 bases aligning to TRBD2. The CDR3 has 17 amino acids. Germline V gene data show CDR1 as SGHVS and CDR2 as FQNEAQ. J was trimmed by 8 bases and V by 7 bases; bases with no gene match: 17. This CDR3 reads CASTAGAGGLLGYEQFF. In DNA form, the CDR3 reads TGTGCCAGCACCGCCGGAGCGGGGGGGCTTTTAGGCTATGAGCAGTTCTTC.

This sequence joins TRBV19 and TRBJ1-6; unclear D gene. This CDR3 is built from 12 residues. Per germline, CDR1 LNHDA and CDR2 SQIVND (reference sequence). Trimming shortened V by 11 bases and J by 5 bases, and 10 bases separated the two germline ends. The CDR3 DNA reads as TGTGCCGGCAACAGCAATAATTCACCCCTCCACTTT. It encodes CAGNSNNSPLHF.

The chain links TRBV28 to TRBJ1-5; 7 nucleotides agree with TRBD1. There are 13 residues in the CDR3. The V gene end was trimmed by 8 bases and the J gene end by 4 bases; junction bases not matched to a gene: 5. Germline assignment: CDR1 MDHEN and CDR2 SYDVKM. The CDR3 spells CASSETGNQPQHF. As DNA, the CDR3 is TGTGCCAGCTCAGAGACAGGGAATCAGCCCCAGCATTTT.

The gene calls are TRBV6-6 and TRBJ2-7; D may be TRBD2 (6 bases). V lost 2 bases to trimming and J lost 3 bases, with 11 bases between them. Germline V gene sequence: CDR1 MNHNY, CDR2 SVGAGI (reference sequence). This CDR3 is built from 14 residues. In nucleotides, the CDR3 is TGTGCCAGCAGTTACGGGGGGTTTCTCTACGAGCAGTACTTC. This codes for CASSYGGFLYEQYF.

V gene TRBV30 combines with J gene TRBJ2-4; 7 positions match TRBD1. In germline, CDR1 is GTSNPN, CDR2 SVGIG (reference sequence). The junction had 1 base not matched to a gene; V was cut back by 1 base and J by 7 bases. The CDR3 is made up of 12 amino acids. CDR3 residues: CAWSEQGNIQYF. The CDR3 DNA reads as TGTGCCTGGAGTGAACAGGGGAACATTCAGTACTTC.

In regard to this clone: This same CDR3 is encoded by further DNA sequences in the sample. The chain carries TRBV18 and TRBJ2-3, with no clear D. Between the trimmed V and J ends, which lost 4 bases and 1 base, there was a span of 0 bases. The length of the CDR3 is 11 residues. Germline lookup yields CDR1 KGHSH and CDR2 LQKENI. The CDR3 sequence: CASSRTDTQYF. In DNA form, the CDR3 reads TGTGCCAGCTCACGCACAGATACGCAGTATTTT. Drawing the rest from reference TRBV18 and TRBJ2-3, the complete variable domain is NAGVMQNPRHLVRRRGQEARLRCSPMKGHSHVYWYRQLPEEGLKFMVYLQKENIIDESGMPKERFSAEFPKEGPSILRIQQVVRGDSAAYFCASSRTDTQYFGPGTRLTVL.

The V call is TRBV5-6, the J call TRBJ2-3, with no clear D. The CDR3 contains 14 residues. The germline gives CDR1 SGHDT, CDR2 YYEEEE. Trimming left V 4 bases short and J 4 bases short, with 13 bases between. CDR3 protein: CASSPWTGADTQYF. CDR3 in DNA: TGTGCCAGCAGCCCCTGGACGGGTGCAGATACGCAGTATTTT.

For the CDR3, the DNA is TGTGCCAGCGGGTTAGCGGGGGAGACGCAAGAGACCCAGTACTTC. It encodes CASGLAGETQETQYF. The V call is TRBV5-6, the J call TRBJ2-5; TRBD2 matches 9 bases. The CDR3 has 15 amino acids. CDR1 is SGHDT, CDR2 YYEEEE, per germline. J gave up 2 bases and V 7 bases, and 9 bases lay outside the gene matches.

The CDR3 loop is CASSLVGGLLGTEAFF. Here the CDR3 DNA reads TGTGCCAGCAGCTTAGTGGGAGGGCTTCTGGGCACTGAAGCTTTCTTT. The gene calls are TRBV7-2 and TRBJ1-1; D gene unclear. V gave up 1 base and J gave up 4 bases, with 16 bases separating them. The CDR3 length is 16 residues. CDR1 SGHTA and CDR2 FQGNSA come from the germline V gene.

V and J are TRBV5-4 and TRBJ2-7; 10 nucleotides match TRBD2. Trimming took 1 base from V and 4 from J; bases not matched to a gene: 5. The CDR3 totals 15 residues. From germline, CDR1 is SGHNT and CDR2 YYREEE (reference sequence). Here the CDR3 reads CASSLRSGGYYEQYF. CDR3 DNA sequence: TGTGCCAGCAGCTTGCGTAGCGGGGGGTATTACGAGCAGTACTTC.

The chain recombines TRBV19 with TRBJ2-7, with 11 bases lining up with TRBD2. Germline V lookup: CDR1 LNHDA, CDR2 SQIVND (reference sequence). J was trimmed by 1 base and V by 6 bases; bases with no gene match: 5. The length of the CDR3 is 15 residues. CDR3 nucleotides: TGTGCCAGTAGCGTGACTAGCGGGGAGTCCTACGAGCAGTACTTC. Residues: CASSVTSGESYEQYF.

This chain links TRBV11-2 with TRBJ2-1; no firm D call. Germline V gene sequence: CDR1 SGHAT, CDR2 FQNNGV. This CDR3 has 13 residues. V lost 4 bases, J lost 0 bases, and 4 bases lay in between. This CDR3 is CASSSSSYNEQFF. In DNA form, the CDR3 reads TGTGCCAGCAGCTCGAGCTCCTACAATGAGCAGTTCTTC.

The chain combines TRBV6-5 with TRBJ2-2, with D unresolved. The CDR3 is made up of 12 amino acids. Germline V gene data show CDR1 as MNHEY and CDR2 as SVGAGI. The DNA of the CDR3 is TGTTCTTTGACCGGGTTGACCGGGGAGCTGTTTTTT. Encoded protein: CSLTGLTGELFF.

This chain connects TRBV25-1 to TRBJ1-1, with D hard to call. The germline CDR1 and CDR2 sequences are MGHDK and SYGVNS. The length of the CDR3 is 14 residues. The V and J ends lost 6 bases and 1 base respectively, with 12 bases between them. CDR3 amino acids: CASSSFNGNTEAFF. The CDR3, as DNA: TGTGCCAGCAGCTCTTTTAACGGGAACACTGAAGCTTTCTTT.

The rearrangement links TRBV7-3 to TRBJ2-3, with D hard to call. V shed 5 bases and J shed 0 bases, with 12 bases lying between them. The CDR3 runs to 15 residues. Germline values: CDR1 SGHTA, CDR2 FQGTGA. The CDR3 sequence: CASSAQGSSTDTQYF. The DNA for the CDR3 is TGTGCCAGCAGCGCCCAAGGATCTAGCACAGATACGCAGTATTTT.

The V and J genes are TRBV30 and TRBJ1-2; D is undetermined. CDR3 length: 13 amino acids. With 1 base removed from V and 4 bases from J, the gap between germline ends came to 10 bases. The germline V gene has CDR1 GTSNPN and CDR2 SVGIG (reference sequence). This CDR3 reads CAWSGGGLYGYTF. In DNA form, the CDR3 reads TGTGCCTGGAGTGGAGGAGGGCTCTATGGCTACACCTTC.